This TCR beta chain originates from a study of cytomegalovirus exposure and HLA in healthy donors. Findings and limits, study-wide: Prediction of most subjects' HLA-A and HLA-B alleles by TCR beta sequences was reportedly accurate.

Vbeta (60) and Jbeta (13) primers were used in the PCR. Assay used: immunoSEQ multiplex PCR; TCRdb lists only in-frame clones, some missing. Among about 200,000 clones, approximately 80% were seen once, and the ten largest hold 1.3% to 1.5%. This clone came up once. Its specificity is unknown. Trimming pared 5 bases from V and 9 bases from J, leaving 11 bases between. Per germline, CDR1 PRHDT and CDR2 FYEKMQ (reference sequence). This CDR3 has 12 amino acids. This clonotype was obtained from a girl aged 10-17 years in good health and CMV-seronegative. The specimen was PBMCs. This chain joins TRBV13 and TRBJ2-1; D might be TRBD2 (5 bases). The chain's CDR3 is CASSLSSIEQFF. The CDR3 nucleotides read TGTGCCAGCAGCCTCTCTAGCATTGAGCAGTTCTTC.